Each of the 4 T cell receptor beta chains below was sequenced from the same sample in a study of T cell changes during pregnancy in multiple sclerosis. TCRdb's copy holds only in-frame clones and misses some; the assay was immunoSEQ multiplex PCR. The sample lists about 72,000 clones; roughly nine tenths were seen once. This sample comprised peripheral blood, obtained in the second trimester of pregnancy. All receptors derive from a female donor with multiple sclerosis, enrolled in a pregnancy study.

The V and J genes are TRBV27 and TRBJ2-5; the match to TRBD2 covers 13 bases. CDR1 and CDR2 (germline): MNHEY, SMNVEV (reference sequence). The CDR3 has 16 residues. J was trimmed by 4 bases and V by 3 bases; bases with no gene match: 5. CDR3 nucleotide sequence: TGTGCCAGCAGTTTCAGCGGGACTAGCGGGGCAGAGACCCAGTACTTC. This codes for CASSFSGTSGAETQYF.

The chain combines TRBV7-9 with TRBJ2-3; 8 positions match TRBD2. This CDR3 comprises 15 residues. Trimming removed 5 bases from V and 4 bases from J; junction bases left unmatched: 8. Per the germline V gene, CDR1 is SEHNR and CDR2 is FQNEAQ (reference sequence). CDR3 in amino acids: CASSPSGGPPDTQYF. The CDR3 DNA reads TGTGCCAGCAGCCCCAGCGGGGGTCCTCCAGATACGCAGTATTTT.

The V and J genes are TRBV6-6 and TRBJ2-7, with D tentatively TRBD2 (5 bases). Germline lookup yields CDR1 MNHNY and CDR2 SVGAGI (reference sequence). V shed 0 bases and J shed 6 bases, with 12 bases lying between them. CDR3 length: 14 amino acids. The CDR3 sequence: CASSYSIDAGEQYF. Here the CDR3 DNA reads TGTGCCAGCAGTTACTCGATCGACGCGGGCGAGCAGTACTTC.

The CDR3 DNA reads as TGTGCCAGCAGCGTAGCCCTCGGGGGGGCCACAGATACGCAGTATTTT. Its translation is CASSVALGGATDTQYF. The chain employs TRBV9 and TRBJ2-3; 8 positions agree with TRBD2. CDR1 SGDLS and CDR2 YYNGEE come from the germline V gene. This CDR3 has 16 residues. V lost 0 bases, J lost 2 bases, and 5 bases stayed unmatched. Variable domain in full (rest from reference TRBV9 and TRBJ2-3): DSGVTQTPKHLITATGQRVTLRCSPRSGDLSVYWYQQSLDQGLQFLIQYYNGEERAKGNILERFSAQQFPDLHSELNLSSLELGDSALYFCASSVALGGATDTQYFGPGTRLTVL.